This TCR beta chain was captured by sequencing in a study of early T cells in non-severe SARS-CoV-2 infection. Turning to the study itself: Sequencing of bulk RNA from unsorted whole blood was done, without chain pairing. Study results and caveats: VDJdb-based matching was biased toward anti-spike CD8 responses and missed private and CD4 specificities.

With 2 bases removed from V and 9 bases from J, the gap between germline ends came to 19 bases. From germline, CDR1 is MNHEY and CDR2 SVGAGI. CDR3 length: 15 amino acids. This clonotype was counted at least ten times. Its antigen is currently unknown. Each single cDNA molecule received a unique molecular identifier. TCRdb re-called the 5' RACE reads through MiXCR, storing one row per CDR3 protein. The sample has 40,000 to 50,000 distinct CDR3 sequences, around a tenth seen once. The sequencing input was whole blood. The source is an adult who was a healthcare worker with PCR-confirmed SARS-CoV-2 infection or an uninfected control (not recorded which). The V gene is TRBV6-5, the J gene TRBJ2-5; D tentatively fits TRBD1 or TRBD2 (5 bases each). The CDR3 bases are TGTGCCAGCAGTTACATGAGACATAGAGTGGGGGCCCAGTACTTC. Protein: CASSYMRHRVGAQYF.